This T cell receptor (beta chain) was recorded in a study of blood T cell repertoires in COVID-19. Clones were read by immunoSEQ multiplex PCR, and TCRdb kept only the in-frame ones, dropping some. This repertoire shows about 390,000 clones, approximately 87% found once; its top ten account for approximately 9.3%. Two negative PCRs, clearance, or symptom resolution were required of recovered Cohort 3 donors. Trimming cost V 5 bases and J 4 bases, with 12 bases left between them. The CDR3 covers 14 residues. Germline CDR1 is MNHEY and CDR2 is SVGEGT. This sequence originates from a woman in her fifties or sixties who had recovered from COVID-19. The rearrangement joins TRBV6-2 or TRBV6-3 to TRBJ1-5; D is perhaps TRBD1 (5 bases). The sample comprised PBMCs or T cells enriched from blood (not recorded which). The CDR3 nucleotides read TGTGCCAGCAGTGGGGGACTGTTTAATCAGCCCCAGCATTTT. This sequence encodes CASSGGLFNQPQHF.